The T cell receptor (beta chain) under discussion was sequenced for a study of CD8+ T cells in alopecia areata listed by TCRdb under 2018. Regarding the study in general: Treated patients were enrolled in an open-label pilot trial of oral tofacitinib at 5 to 10 mg twice daily for moderate-to-severe alopecia areata. Scalp tissue and sorted CD4+ and CD8+ peripheral blood T cells from patchy and totalis/universalis alopecia areata patients and from healthy controls were covered by human TCRbeta sequencing. Tofacitinib-treated patients had biopsies at baseline and at 4 and 24 weeks of treatment, with a later scalp biopsy in several patients. Disease severity in treated patients was measured with the SALT score, which quantifies the percentage of affected scalp surface area. The study used high-throughput TCRbeta sequencing to examine T cell clonal expansion in alopecia areata, in both the C3H/HeJ mouse model and human patients. Scalp clonality was compared among normal scalp (n=4), patchy alopecia areata scalp (n=8), and alopecia totalis/universalis scalp (n=8). Tofacitinib was given for 6 to 18 months, followed by 6 months of follow-up off drug to assess delayed response and recurrence. RNA came from the PAXgene miRNA kit for fixed scalp, the miRNeasy kit for PBMCs, and the RNeasy kit for mouse skin. immunoSEQ multiplex PCR using 35 Vbeta forward primers and 13 Jbeta reverse primers was used to amplify TCRbeta CDR3 regions.

V gives up 6 bases and J gives up 0 bases, and the segment between their germline ends measures 19 bases. From the cysteine up to the phenylalanine, the CDR3 has a length of 18 residues. Just CDR3 DNA is preserved here, 54 bases in frame from base 1. The germline V gene sets CDR1 to SGDLS and CDR2 to YYNGEE. Interpreted using the paper, the treatment or condition label stands for: oral pan-JAK inhibitor, 5-10 mg twice daily. From alopecia areata patients, peripheral blood was collected along with lesional scalp punch biopsies. PBMCs were isolated by density centrifugation and stained for CD3, CD4 and CD8, and CD4+ and CD8+ T cells were sorted on a FACSAria. A note on this clone: The clone's antigen remains unknown. Per-nucleotide qualities are absent, and no much larger clonotype sits a single base away.

The library was produced with the immunoSEQ multiplex PCR assay. RNA was extracted from all samples and reverse transcribed into cDNA as template for TCR sequencing. First-strand cDNA was synthesized with SuperScript III using a 2:1 mix of oligo-dT and random hexamers. A synthetic immune receptor repertoire was used to measure amplification bias, and any remaining bias was corrected computationally. The authors' analysis ran thus. Raw reads were preprocessed to remove errors, and CDR3 was defined by IMGT conventions from the conserved cysteine to phenylalanine. Clonality was computed as 1 minus the Shannon entropy, with the entropy normalized by log2 of the number of productive unique TCRs. Whether scalp clones were CD4 or CD8 was inferred by matching scalp TCRbeta sequences against CD4 and CD8 repertoires sorted from blood. TCRdb retrieved this table from immuneACCESS and kept in-frame rearrangements only. Not all clones are present; in checked studies, unresolved V genes account for under half, and no reason is known for the remainder. The DNA gave D and trimming, while V, J and clone size come from that table. The sample contains some 190,000 clones, about half of them found a single time. In total, the top ten clones hold roughly a tenth of the sample.

Points the paper makes about the study in general: Lesional scalp, especially in alopecia totalis/universalis, showed higher clonality and more expanded CD8+ clones than normal scalp, suggesting antigenic drive. TCR sequences shared between patients were less clear than in mice, possibly partly because of HLA diversity in the patient population. Many expanded lesional clones were found to persist in scalp and blood during tofacitinib treatment, and relapse after treatment cessation may be partly explained by this persistence. Because the treated cohort was small and had just a single nonresponder, larger studies are needed to establish links between baseline CD8+ expansion and response. Scalp TCR repertoire analysis is complicated because resident alphabeta T cells in normal human skin are also sequenced, whereas mouse skin is dominated by gammadelta T cells. Tofacitinib significantly lowered scalp clonality and the number of expanded CD8+ clones among the top 100 scalp clones.

This sample comprised CD8+ T cells sorted from blood, obtained around week 54, from a patient treated with tofacitinib. The sequence is built from TRBV9 and TRBJ1-6; no D gene can be assigned with confidence. The receptor was isolated from a human donor with alopecia areata. The CDR3 region: CASTLESDGTSYNSPLHF. The DNA sequence follows: TGTGCCAGCACCTTAGAGTCGGATGGAACCTCCTATAATTCACCCCTCCACTTT.